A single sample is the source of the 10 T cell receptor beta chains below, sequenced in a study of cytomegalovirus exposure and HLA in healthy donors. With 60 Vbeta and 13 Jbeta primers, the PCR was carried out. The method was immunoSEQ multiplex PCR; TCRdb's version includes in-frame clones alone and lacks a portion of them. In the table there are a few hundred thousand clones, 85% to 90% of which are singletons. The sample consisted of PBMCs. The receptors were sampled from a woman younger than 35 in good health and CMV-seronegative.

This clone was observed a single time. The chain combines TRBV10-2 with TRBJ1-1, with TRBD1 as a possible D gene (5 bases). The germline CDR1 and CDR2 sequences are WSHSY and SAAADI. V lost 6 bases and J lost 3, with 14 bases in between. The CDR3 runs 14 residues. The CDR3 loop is CASRAQGRDTEAFF. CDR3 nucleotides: TGCGCCAGCAGGGCCCAGGGTAGGGACACTGAAGCTTTCTTT.

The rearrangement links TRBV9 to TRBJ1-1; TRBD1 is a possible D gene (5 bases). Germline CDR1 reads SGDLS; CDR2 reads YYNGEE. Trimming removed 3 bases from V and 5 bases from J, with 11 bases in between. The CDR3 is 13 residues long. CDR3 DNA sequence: TGTGCCAGCAGCGGCAGGGTTCGGACTGAAGCTTTCTTT. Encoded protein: CASSGRVRTEAFF.

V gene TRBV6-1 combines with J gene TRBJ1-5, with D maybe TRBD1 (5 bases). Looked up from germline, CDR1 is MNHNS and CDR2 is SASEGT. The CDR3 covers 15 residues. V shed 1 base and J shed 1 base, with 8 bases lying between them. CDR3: CASSEEGLSNQPQHF. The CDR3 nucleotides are TGTGCCAGCAGTGAAGAGGGGCTCAGCAATCAGCCCCAGCATTTT.

The CDR3: CAWSVPGLVYEQYF. CDR3 coding DNA: TGTGCCTGGAGTGTCCCGGGACTAGTCTACGAGCAGTACTTC. V is TRBV30 and J is TRBJ2-7; 8 nucleotides agree with TRBD2. Germline CDR1 and CDR2: GTSNPN and SVGIG (reference sequence). V was clipped by 0 bases and J by 3 bases; unmatched bases: 4. The CDR3 contains 14 residues.

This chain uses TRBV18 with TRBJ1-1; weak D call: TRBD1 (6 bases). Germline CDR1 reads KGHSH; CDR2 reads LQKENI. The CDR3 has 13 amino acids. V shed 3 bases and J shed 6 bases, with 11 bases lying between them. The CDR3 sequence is CASSPDRTSEAFF. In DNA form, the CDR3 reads TGTGCCAGCTCACCCGACAGGACCTCTGAAGCTTTCTTT.

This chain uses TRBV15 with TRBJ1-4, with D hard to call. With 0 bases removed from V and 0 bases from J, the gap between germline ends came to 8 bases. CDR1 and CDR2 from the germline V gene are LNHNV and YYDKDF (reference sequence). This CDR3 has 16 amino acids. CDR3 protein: CATSRDGSATNEKLFF. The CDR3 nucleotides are TGTGCCACCAGCAGAGATGGCAGTGCAACTAATGAAAAACTGTTTTTT.

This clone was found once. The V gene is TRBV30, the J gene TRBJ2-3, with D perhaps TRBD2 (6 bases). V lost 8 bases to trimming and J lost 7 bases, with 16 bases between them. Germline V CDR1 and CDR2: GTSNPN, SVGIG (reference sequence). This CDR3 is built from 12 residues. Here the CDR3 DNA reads TGTGCCCGCGGGTCGAGCGGGTATACGCAGTATTTT. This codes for CARGSSGYTQYF.

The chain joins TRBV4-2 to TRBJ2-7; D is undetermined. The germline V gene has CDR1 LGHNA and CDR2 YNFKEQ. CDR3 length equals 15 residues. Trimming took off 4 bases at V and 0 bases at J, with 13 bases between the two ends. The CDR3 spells CASSPERFLSYEQYF. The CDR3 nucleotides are TGTGCCAGCAGCCCTGAGCGCTTCCTCTCCTACGAGCAGTACTTC.

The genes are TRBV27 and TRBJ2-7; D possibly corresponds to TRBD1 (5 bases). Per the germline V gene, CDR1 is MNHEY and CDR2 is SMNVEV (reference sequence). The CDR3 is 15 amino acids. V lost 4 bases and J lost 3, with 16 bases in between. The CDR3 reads CASSSAGSPYYEQYF. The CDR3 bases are TGTGCCAGCAGTTCCGCAGGGTCCCCCTACTACGAGCAGTACTTC.

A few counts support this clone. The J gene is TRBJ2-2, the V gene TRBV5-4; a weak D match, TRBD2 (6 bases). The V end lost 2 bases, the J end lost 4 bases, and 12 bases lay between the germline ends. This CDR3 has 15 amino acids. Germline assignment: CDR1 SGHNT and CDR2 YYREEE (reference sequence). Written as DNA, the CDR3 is TGTGCCAGCAGCTTATCGGGAGTTGTCACCGGGGAGCTGTTTTTT. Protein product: CASSLSGVVTGELFF.